Below, 10 T cell receptor beta chains from the same sample are listed, as sequenced in a study of T cell changes during pregnancy in multiple sclerosis. Produced via immunoSEQ multiplex PCR; TCRdb's table is partial and in-frame only. The sample includes 36,000 or so clones, around 90% of them seen just once. The sequences come from CD4+ T cells from peripheral blood mononuclear cells, collected in the first trimester of pregnancy. The receptors come from a female donor with multiple sclerosis, enrolled in a pregnancy study.

The rearrangement uses TRBV7-8 and TRBJ2-6, with 7 positions matching TRBD1. CDR3 length: 16 residues. CDR1 SGHVS and CDR2 FQNEAQ come from the germline V gene. With V trimmed by 5 bases and J by 5 bases, 9 bases remained unmatched. The CDR3 coding sequence is TGTGCCAGCAGCGACAGGGCCCGGGGCTGGGCCAACGTCCTGACTTTC. It yields the protein CASSDRARGWANVLTF.

J is TRBJ2-5 and V is TRBV2, with D unclear. Germline V gene data show CDR1 as SNHLY and CDR2 as FYNNEI. The CDR3 is 15 amino acids. Trimming shortened V by 6 bases and J by 7 bases, and 21 bases separated the two germline ends. In DNA, the CDR3 is TGTGCCAGCAGCCCCGGTACTCACACGCTAGGGACCCAGTACTTC. Translation gives CASSPGTHTLGTQYF. Full variable domain (outside the CDR3, taken from reference TRBV2 and TRBJ2-5): EPEVTQTPSHQVTQMGQEVILRCVPISNHLYFYWYRQILGQKVEFLVSFYNNEISEKSEIFDDQFSVERPDGSNFTLKIRSTKLEDSAMYFCASSPGTHTLGTQYFGPGTRLLVL.

The chain recombines TRBV13 with TRBJ2-7; 7 bases align to TRBD2. V trimming: 0 bases; J trimming: 3 bases; junction bases outside the gene matches: 14. Germline V gene lookup returns CDR1 PRHDT and CDR2 FYEKMQ (reference sequence). The CDR3 consists of 18 residues. DNA for the CDR3: TGTGCCAGCAGCTTAGGCTGGGCGGGGCGGGAGAGCGACTACGAGCAGTACTTC. It yields the protein CASSLGWAGRESDYEQYF.

This clone showed up just a few times. The missing conserved phenylalanine or tryptophan at the end of this CDR3 makes a read error likely. No DNA is shown, since the ends of the CDR3 on it are uncertain; the CDR3 is the one TCRdb lists. This chain uses TRBV5-3 with TRBJ1-4; TRBD1, the D gene given by the table, was not confirmed from the DNA. TRBV5-3 is filed as an ORF, its function uncertain. The CDR3 contains 10 residues when both ends are counted. The CDR3 is CARSQDRVCG.

This rearrangement joins TRBV7-2 to TRBJ1-1; TRBD1 might be the D (6 bases). Trimming shortened V by 5 bases and J by 6 bases, and 16 bases separated the two germline ends. Germline V CDR1 and CDR2: SGHTA, FQGNSA. The CDR3 length is 14 residues. The DNA of the CDR3 is TGTGCCAGCAGCCCAACGACAGGTCGTCCTGAAGCTTTCTTT. Protein: CASSPTTGRPEAFF.

The chain is built from TRBV5-1 and TRBJ2-7; TRBD2 aligns across 11 bases. This CDR3 comprises 17 residues. V lost 4 bases, J lost 4 bases, and 13 bases stayed unmatched. Per the germline V gene, CDR1 is SGHRS and CDR2 is YFSETQ. The DNA for the CDR3 is TGCGCCAGCAGCACCCCGGCGGGACTAGCGGCGAATTACGAGCAGTACTTC. Translated: CASSTPAGLAANYEQYF. The complete variable domain, with remaining parts taken from reference TRBV5-1 and TRBJ2-7, reads KAGVTQTPRYLIKTRGQQVTLSCSPISGHRSVSWYQQTPGQGLQFLFEYFSETQRNKGNFPGRFSGRQFSNSRSEMNVSTLELGDSALYLCASSTPAGLAANYEQYFGPGTRLTVT.

The V gene is TRBV15, the J gene TRBJ2-3; 13 bases align to TRBD2. J gave up 2 bases and V 3 bases, and 8 bases lay outside the gene matches. CDR3 length: 18 amino acids. From germline, CDR1 is LNHNV and CDR2 YYDKDF (reference sequence). The CDR3 region has the DNA TGTGCCACCAGCAGCCCCCCGGGGACTAGCGGGATCACAGATACGCAGTATTTT. It specifies CATSSPPGTSGITDTQYF.

As DNA, the CDR3 is TGTGCCAGCACCCTTCCGGCTAGCGGGAGAAGGGGGGTAGTCACAGATACGCAGTATTTT. As protein: CASTLPASGRRGVVTDTQYF. The rearrangement links TRBV27 to TRBJ2-3; 10 bases align to TRBD2. Trimming cost V 7 bases and J 2 bases; bases outside gene matches: 21. Germline V gene data show CDR1 as MNHEY and CDR2 as SMNVEV (reference sequence). CDR3 length: 20 amino acids.

V gene TRBV25-1 combines with J gene TRBJ1-2; TRBD1 agrees at 7 bases. V lost 4 bases and J lost 6; bases outside the gene matches: 17. This CDR3 contains 17 residues. CDR1 MGHDK and CDR2 SYGVNS come from the germline V gene. In DNA, the CDR3 is TGTGCCAGCAGTGCCGATCTTGGATCAGGGGGGAAACATGGCTACACCTTC. The encoded protein is CASSADLGSGGKHGYTF.

This chain links TRBV27 with TRBJ2-2, with 8 bases identical to TRBD2. The trim removed 5 bases at V and 4 bases at J, leaving 12 bases unmatched. Germline-derived CDR1 and CDR2 are MNHEY and SMNVEV (reference sequence). This CDR3 has 17 amino acids. CDR3 sequence: CASSPWGAGGLTGELFF. CDR3 nucleotide sequence: TGTGCCAGCAGTCCCTGGGGGGCGGGAGGACTCACCGGGGAGCTGTTTTTT.